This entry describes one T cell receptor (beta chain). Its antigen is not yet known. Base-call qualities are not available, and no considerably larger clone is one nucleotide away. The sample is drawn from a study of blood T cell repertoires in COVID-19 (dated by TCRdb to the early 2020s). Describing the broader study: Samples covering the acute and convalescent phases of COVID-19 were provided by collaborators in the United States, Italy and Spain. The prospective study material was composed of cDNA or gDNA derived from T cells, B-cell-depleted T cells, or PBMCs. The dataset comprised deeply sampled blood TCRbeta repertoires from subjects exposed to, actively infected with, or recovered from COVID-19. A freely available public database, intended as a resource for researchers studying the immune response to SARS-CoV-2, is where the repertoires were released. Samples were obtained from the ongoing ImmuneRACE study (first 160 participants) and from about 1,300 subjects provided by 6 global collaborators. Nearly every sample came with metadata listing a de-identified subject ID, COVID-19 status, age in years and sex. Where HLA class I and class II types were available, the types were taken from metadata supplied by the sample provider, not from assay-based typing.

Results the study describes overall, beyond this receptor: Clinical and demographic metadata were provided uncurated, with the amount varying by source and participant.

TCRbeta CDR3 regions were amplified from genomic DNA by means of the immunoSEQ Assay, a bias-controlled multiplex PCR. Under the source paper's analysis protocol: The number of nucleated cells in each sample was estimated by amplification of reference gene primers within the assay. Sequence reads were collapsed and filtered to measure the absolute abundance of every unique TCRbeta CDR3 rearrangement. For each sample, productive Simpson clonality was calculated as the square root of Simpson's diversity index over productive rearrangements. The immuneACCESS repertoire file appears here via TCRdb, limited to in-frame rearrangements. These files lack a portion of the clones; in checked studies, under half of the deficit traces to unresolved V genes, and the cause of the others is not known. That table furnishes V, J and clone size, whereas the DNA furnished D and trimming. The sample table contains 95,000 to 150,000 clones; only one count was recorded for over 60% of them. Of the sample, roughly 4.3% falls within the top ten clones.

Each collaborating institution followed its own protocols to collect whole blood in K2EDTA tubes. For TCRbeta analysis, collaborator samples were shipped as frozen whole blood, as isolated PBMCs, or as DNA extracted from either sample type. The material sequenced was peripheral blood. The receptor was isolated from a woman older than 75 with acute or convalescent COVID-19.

The DNA is TGTGCCAGCAGCCCGATTGGACAGGAGAACACTGAAGCTTTCTTT. It specifies CASSPIGQENTEAFF. Recombination connected TRBV7-2 to TRBJ1-1; the central 7 bases match TRBD1. Germline trimming amounts to 5 bases on V and 1 base on J, with 7 as the count of junction bases outside the gene matches. CDR1 and CDR2, per the germline V gene, are SGHTA and FQGNSA. Its CDR3 holds 15 amino acids, cysteine through phenylalanine. CDR3 DNA only is kept here, 45 bases in frame from base 1.